The T cell receptor (beta chain) under discussion was sequenced for a study of T cells in Graves' hyperthyroidism and ophthalmopathy. Germline V gene sequence: CDR1 MNHNS, CDR2 SASEGT. The CDR3 length is 16 residues. The trim removed 5 bases at V and 5 bases at J, leaving 7 bases unmatched. From RNA transcripts, TCR beta CDR3 regions were amplified. RT-PCR in the first round (using the HTBI primer set) targeted the TCR CDR3. From the multiplex PCR reads, TCRdb called clonotypes with MiXCR, one entry per CDR3 protein. The sample contains about half a million distinct CDR3 sequences, less than 25% of which appear only once. Regarding the study as a whole: Among thyroid clonotypes expanded above 0.001, most also appeared in blood. Patients with ophthalmopathy were separated from those with stable hyperthyroidism by a 13 V-J model. A median around 6.4 months before onset, the model predicted ophthalmopathy.

This clonotype has at least ten counts. Its antigen is not identified. The receptor was derived from a woman aged 25 to 39 with Graves' ophthalmopathy. What was sequenced was blood. The chain employs TRBV6-1 and TRBJ1-5; 12 bases are a match to TRBD1. The CDR3 DNA reads as TGTGCCAGCAGTCGGGACAGGGGGCGATATGATCAGCCCCAGCATTTT. This encodes CASSRDRGRYDQPQHF.